This T cell receptor beta chain was retrieved from a study of cytomegalovirus exposure and HLA in healthy donors. 13 Jbeta primers and 60 Vbeta primers were used for the PCR. Repertoires were generated with immunoSEQ multiplex PCR, while TCRdb's copy carries only in-frame clones and drops some. The sample records roughly 51,000 clones, about 81% being singletons. The CDR3 is 14 amino acids. Trimming took off 2 bases at V and 3 bases at J, with 10 bases between the two ends. Per the germline V gene, CDR1 is LNHDA and CDR2 is SQIVND (reference sequence). The rearrangement links TRBV19 to TRBJ1-1; D gene unclear. The clonotype comes from a boy under 18 in good health and CMV-seropositive. Material: PBMCs. CDR3 sequence (DNA): TGTGCCAGTAGTATATTCGGGGAATACACTGAAGCTTTCTTT. It translates to CASSIFGEYTEAFF. Filled out from reference TRBV19 and TRBJ1-1, the complete variable domain reads DGGITQSPKYLFRKEGQNVTLSCEQNLNHDAMYWYRQDPGQGLRLIYYSQIVNDFQKGDIAEGYSVSREKKESFPLTVTSAQKNPTAFYLCASSIFGEYTEAFFGQGTRLTVV.